The rows below give T cell receptor beta chains drawn from one sample of a study of blood T cell repertoires in COVID-19. TCRdb's copy holds only in-frame clones and misses some; the assay was immunoSEQ multiplex PCR. The sample shows more than 85,000 clones, around 85% of them seen only once. Specimen: peripheral blood. Every receptor here comes from an older man with acute or convalescent COVID-19. CDR3s include the opening cysteine and the closing phenylalanine or tryptophan. D genes are given only for firm matches. Not all rows give a size; the values are once, few, many and, for expanded clones, a class.

j_call: TRBJ1-1; d_call: NA; v_call: TRBV5-4; clone_size: NA; cdr3_length: 13; cdr3_nt: TGTGCCAGCAGCTTCAGGGGCCAGGGTGAAGCTTTCTTT; cdr3_aa: CASSFRGQGEAFF
j_call: TRBJ1-2; d_call: NA; v_call: TRBV11-2; clone_size: few; cdr3_length: 14; cdr3_nt: TGTGCCAGCAGCTTAGCCCAGGGGAACTATGGCTACACCTTC; cdr3_aa: CASSLAQGNYGYTF
j_call: TRBJ1-2; d_call: NA; v_call: TRBV28; clone_size: NA; cdr3_length: 13; cdr3_nt: TGTGCCAGCAGTCCCACGCGAAGCTATGGCTACACCTTC; cdr3_aa: CASSPTRSYGYTF
j_call: TRBJ2-7; d_call: NA; v_call: TRBV7-3; clone_size: NA; cdr3_length: 13; cdr3_nt: TGTGCCAGCAGCTTGACTAGTCGGTACGAGCAGTACTTC; cdr3_aa: CASSLTSRYEQYF
j_call: TRBJ1-2; d_call: NA; v_call: TRBV11-1; clone_size: NA; cdr3_length: 16; cdr3_nt: TGTGCCAGCAGCCAGATAGACAGGAGTTCTAACTATGGCTACACCTTC; cdr3_aa: CASSQIDRSSNYGYTF
j_call: TRBJ2-7; d_call: NA; v_call: TRBV11-2; clone_size: NA; cdr3_length: 14; cdr3_nt: TGTGCCAGCAGCGTAGAACAGGGAACCTACGAGCAGTACTTC; cdr3_aa: CASSVEQGTYEQYF
j_call: TRBJ1-6; d_call: TRBD1; v_call: TRBV18; clone_size: once; cdr3_length: 17; cdr3_nt: TGTGCCAGCTCACTGACCAGGGACAGGGGGTATAATTCACCCCTCCACTTT; cdr3_aa: CASSLTRDRGYNSPLHF
j_call: TRBJ1-1; d_call: NA; v_call: TRBV28; clone_size: NA; cdr3_length: 11; cdr3_nt: TGTGCCAGCAGATATCGGACTGAAGCTTTCTTT; cdr3_aa: CASRYRTEAFF
j_call: TRBJ1-1; d_call: TRBD1; v_call: TRBV5-5; clone_size: NA; cdr3_length: 15; cdr3_nt: TGTGCCAGCAGCAGGGACAGTCGGGAGGGCACTGAAGCTTTCTTT; cdr3_aa: CASSRDSREGTEAFF
j_call: TRBJ2-5; d_call: NA; v_call: TRBV7-8; clone_size: NA; cdr3_length: 13; cdr3_nt: TGTGCCAGCACATCTGACAGAGGAGAGACCCAGTACTTC; cdr3_aa: CASTSDRGETQYF
j_call: TRBJ2-3; d_call: NA; v_call: TRBV24-1; clone_size: NA; cdr3_length: 11; cdr3_nt: TGTGCCACCAGCCTCAGGGATACGCAGTATTTT; cdr3_aa: CATSLRDTQYF
j_call: TRBJ2-1; d_call: NA; v_call: TRBV5-1; clone_size: NA; cdr3_length: 15; cdr3_nt: TGCGCCAGCAGCTTGCGAGGGCCATTGATCGATGAGCAGTTCTTC; cdr3_aa: CASSLRGPLIDEQFF
j_call: TRBJ1-1; d_call: NA; v_call: TRBV28; clone_size: NA; cdr3_length: 14; cdr3_nt: TGTGCCAGCAGTTCCTATTCGTTGAACACTGAAGCTTTCTTT; cdr3_aa: CASSSYSLNTEAFF
j_call: TRBJ2-1; d_call: NA; v_call: TRBV29-1; clone_size: NA; cdr3_length: 15; cdr3_nt: TGCAGCGGCCCGCGACGGGACTTGACCTACAATGAGCAGTTCTTC; cdr3_aa: CSGPRRDLTYNEQFF
j_call: TRBJ1-2; d_call: NA; v_call: TRBV6-5; clone_size: NA; cdr3_length: 15; cdr3_nt: TGTGCCAGCAGGCCCCGCGAGGGGGTTTTTGGTGGCTGCACCTTC; cdr3_aa: CASRPREGVFGGCTF
j_call: TRBJ2-1; d_call: TRBD2; v_call: TRBV5-1; clone_size: once; cdr3_length: 16; cdr3_nt: TGCGCCAGCAGCCTCAACGCGGCTAGCGGTTACAATGAGCAGTTCTTC; cdr3_aa: CASSLNAASGYNEQFF
j_call: TRBJ2-3; d_call: TRBD2; v_call: TRBV15; clone_size: NA; cdr3_length: 17; cdr3_nt: TGTGCCACCAGCAGATCCACGGGACTAGCGGTCACAGATACGCAGTATTTT; cdr3_aa: CATSRSTGLAVTDTQYF
j_call: TRBJ1-2; d_call: TRBD1; v_call: TRBV12-3/TRBV12-4; clone_size: NA; cdr3_length: 12; cdr3_nt: TGTGCCAGCAGGGACAGGGGTCATGGCTACACCTTC; cdr3_aa: CASRDRGHGYTF
j_call: TRBJ1-1; d_call: NA; v_call: TRBV19; clone_size: NA; cdr3_length: 10; cdr3_nt: TGTGCCAGTAGTTCAGGGTTGACTTTCTTT; cdr3_aa: CASSSGLTFF
j_call: TRBJ2-1; d_call: NA; v_call: TRBV3-1/TRBV3-2; clone_size: NA; cdr3_length: 13; cdr3_nt: TGTGCCAGCAGCCATCAGGGCGAGAATGAGCAGTTCTTC; cdr3_aa: CASSHQGENEQFF
j_call: TRBJ2-1; d_call: TRBD2; v_call: TRBV6-4; clone_size: NA; cdr3_length: 15; cdr3_nt: TGTGCCAGCAGTCGACTAGCGGGATCAGACAATGAGCAGTTCTTC; cdr3_aa: CASSRLAGSDNEQFF
j_call: TRBJ2-1; d_call: NA; v_call: TRBV7-2; clone_size: NA; cdr3_length: 16; cdr3_nt: TGTGCCAGCAGCTCAGACGGGAGTTTAATCTACAATGAGCAGTTCTTC; cdr3_aa: CASSSDGSLIYNEQFF
j_call: TRBJ1-4; d_call: TRBD1; v_call: TRBV28; clone_size: NA; cdr3_length: 14; cdr3_nt: TGTGCCAGCACCAGGACAGGAACTAATGAAAAACTGTTTTTT; cdr3_aa: CASTRTGTNEKLFF
j_call: TRBJ2-1; d_call: NA; v_call: TRBV11-3; clone_size: NA; cdr3_length: 15; cdr3_nt: TGTGCCAGCAGCCCAGGAGGGGACGCTTACAATGAGCAGTTCTTC; cdr3_aa: CASSPGGDAYNEQFF
j_call: TRBJ2-2; d_call: TRBD1; v_call: TRBV5-1; clone_size: NA; cdr3_length: 15; cdr3_nt: TGCGCCAGCAGCTTGGGACAGGGTGGCACCGGGGAGCTGTTTTTT; cdr3_aa: CASSLGQGGTGELFF
j_call: TRBJ2-3; d_call: TRBD2; v_call: TRBV7-9; clone_size: NA; cdr3_length: 15; cdr3_nt: TGTGCCAGCAGCTTGGGGGGGTATCGTACAGATACGCAGTATTTT; cdr3_aa: CASSLGGYRTDTQYF
j_call: TRBJ2-7; d_call: TRBD1; v_call: TRBV9; clone_size: once; cdr3_length: 16; cdr3_nt: TGTGCCAGCAGCGTAGCCACCGGGACAGGGGGTAACGAGCAGTACTTC; cdr3_aa: CASSVATGTGGNEQYF
j_call: TRBJ1-2; d_call: NA; v_call: TRBV24-1; clone_size: NA; cdr3_length: 13; cdr3_nt: TGTGCCACCAGTGAGAACAGTAACTATGGCTACACCTTC; cdr3_aa: CATSENSNYGYTF
j_call: TRBJ2-2; d_call: TRBD1; v_call: TRBV6-4; clone_size: few; cdr3_length: 15; cdr3_nt: TGTGCCAGCAGTGACGGACAGGGTAGCGCCGGGGAGCTGTTTTTT; cdr3_aa: CASSDGQGSAGELFF